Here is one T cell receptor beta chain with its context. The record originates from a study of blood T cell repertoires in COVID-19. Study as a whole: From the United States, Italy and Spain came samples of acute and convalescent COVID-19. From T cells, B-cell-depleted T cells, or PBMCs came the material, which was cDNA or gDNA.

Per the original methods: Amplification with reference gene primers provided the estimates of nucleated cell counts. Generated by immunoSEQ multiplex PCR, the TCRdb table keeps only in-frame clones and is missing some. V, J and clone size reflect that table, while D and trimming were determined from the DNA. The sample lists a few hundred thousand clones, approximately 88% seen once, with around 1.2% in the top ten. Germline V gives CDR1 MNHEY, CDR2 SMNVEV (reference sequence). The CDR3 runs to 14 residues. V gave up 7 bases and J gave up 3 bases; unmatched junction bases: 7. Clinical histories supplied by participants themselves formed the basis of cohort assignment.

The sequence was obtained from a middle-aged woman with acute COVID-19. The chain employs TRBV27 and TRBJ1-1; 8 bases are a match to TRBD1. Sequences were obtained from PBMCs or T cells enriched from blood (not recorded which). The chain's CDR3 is CASKPDRDYTEAFF. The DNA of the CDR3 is TGTGCCAGCAAACCGGACAGGGACTACACTGAAGCTTTCTTT.